The 3 T cell receptor beta chains given below trace back to one sample, sequenced in a study of cytomegalovirus exposure and HLA in healthy donors. Generated by immunoSEQ multiplex PCR, the TCRdb table keeps only in-frame clones and is missing some. The sample has approximately 150,000 clones; approximately 86% are singletons. Sequencing used PBMCs. Receptor source: a man between 18 and 35 years old in good health and CMV-seropositive.

This chain joins TRBV5-4 and TRBJ1-2; a possible D gene is TRBD1 (5 bases). The CDR3 spans 13 residues. V lost 7 bases and J lost 1, with 11 bases in between. Germline V lookup: CDR1 SGHNT, CDR2 YYREEE (reference sequence). The DNA of the CDR3 is TGTGCCAGCGGGGGGGTTAATAACTATGGCTACACCTTC. Amino acids: CASGGVNNYGYTF.

V is TRBV11-3 and J is TRBJ2-7; D may be TRBD2 (5 bases). CDR1 is SGHNT and CDR2 is YENEEA in the germline V gene. This CDR3 is 14 amino acids long. V dropped 5 bases and J dropped 5 bases, with 16 bases sitting between them. For the CDR3, the DNA is TGTGCCAGCAGCCGTGGTGAGGGTAGGCACGAGCAGTACTTC. Protein product: CASSRGEGRHEQYF.

The genes are TRBV19 and TRBJ2-1; 11 nucleotides align to TRBD2. The V segment lost 4 bases and the J segment 8 bases; nucleotides outside the gene matches: 4. CDR3 length: 14 amino acids. Germline CDR1 reads LNHDA; CDR2 reads SQIVND (reference sequence). The CDR3 bases are TGTGCCAGTAGTACGACTAGCGGGATCGATGAGCAGTTCTTC. Translating gives CASSTTSGIDEQFF. Full variable domain (remainder filled in from reference TRBV19 and TRBJ2-1): DGGITQSPKYLFRKEGQNVTLSCEQNLNHDAMYWYRQDPGQGLRLIYYSQIVNDFQKGDIAEGYSVSREKKESFPLTVTSAQKNPTAFYLCASSTTSGIDEQFFGPGTRLTVL.